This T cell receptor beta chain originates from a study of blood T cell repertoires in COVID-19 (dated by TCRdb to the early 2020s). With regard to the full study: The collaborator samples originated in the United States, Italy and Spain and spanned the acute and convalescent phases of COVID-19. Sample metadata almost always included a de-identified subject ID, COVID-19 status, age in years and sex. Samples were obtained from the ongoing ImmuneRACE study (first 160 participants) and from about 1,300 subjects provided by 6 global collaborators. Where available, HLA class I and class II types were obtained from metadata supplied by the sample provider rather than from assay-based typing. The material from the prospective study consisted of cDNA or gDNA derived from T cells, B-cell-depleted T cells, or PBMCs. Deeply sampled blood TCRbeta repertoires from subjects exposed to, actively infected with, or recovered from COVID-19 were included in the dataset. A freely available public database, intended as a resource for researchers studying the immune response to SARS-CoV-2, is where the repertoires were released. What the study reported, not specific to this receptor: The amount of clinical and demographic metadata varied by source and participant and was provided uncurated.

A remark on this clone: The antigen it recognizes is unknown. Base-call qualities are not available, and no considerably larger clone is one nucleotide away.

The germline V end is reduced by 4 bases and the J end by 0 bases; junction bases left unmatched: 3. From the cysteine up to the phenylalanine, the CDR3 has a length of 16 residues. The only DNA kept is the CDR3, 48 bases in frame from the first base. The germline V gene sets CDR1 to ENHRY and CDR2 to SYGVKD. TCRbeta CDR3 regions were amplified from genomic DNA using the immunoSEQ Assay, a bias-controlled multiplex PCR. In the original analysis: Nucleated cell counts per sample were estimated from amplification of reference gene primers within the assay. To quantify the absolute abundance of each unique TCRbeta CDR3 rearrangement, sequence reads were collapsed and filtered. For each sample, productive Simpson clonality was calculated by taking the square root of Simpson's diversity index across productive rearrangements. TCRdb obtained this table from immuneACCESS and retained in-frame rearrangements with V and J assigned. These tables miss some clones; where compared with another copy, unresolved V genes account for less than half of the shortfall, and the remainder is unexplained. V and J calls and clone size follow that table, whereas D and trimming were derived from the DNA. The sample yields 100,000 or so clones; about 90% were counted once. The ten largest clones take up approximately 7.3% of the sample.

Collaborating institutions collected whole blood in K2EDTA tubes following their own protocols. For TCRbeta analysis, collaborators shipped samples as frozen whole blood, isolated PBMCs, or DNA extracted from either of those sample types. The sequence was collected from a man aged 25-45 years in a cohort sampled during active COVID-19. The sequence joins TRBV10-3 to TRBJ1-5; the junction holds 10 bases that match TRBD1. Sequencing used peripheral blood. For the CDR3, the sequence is CAISGDRGFSNQPQHF. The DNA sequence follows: TGTGCCATCAGTGGGGACAGGGGTTTTAGCAATCAGCCCCAGCATTTT.